The source of this T cell receptor (beta chain) is a study of neurological immune-mediated disorders. Study in general: The approximately 35 multiple sclerosis patients comprised about 30 that were relapsing-remitting and 3 that were secondary progressive.

There are many counts of this clonotype. Its specificity is not known. Sorted libraries drew on 900,000 to 1,000,000 CD4+ or CD8+ T cells. As for the cDNA, it was generated by 5'RACE with 10-nucleotide random UMIs. TCRdb re-derived calls from the 5' RACE reads in MiXCR, one entry per CDR3 protein. The sample includes tens of thousands of distinct CDR3 sequences, approximately 3.6% of them seen just once. There are 16 residues in the CDR3. V lost 0 bases to trimming and J lost 0 bases, with 7 bases between them. The germline V gene has CDR1 SGHRS and CDR2 YFSETQ. Points from the study as a whole: The study found the most TCR clonal expansion in HTLV-1-associated myelopathy and the least in multiple sclerosis, below healthy controls.

The receptor was derived from a woman aged 40 to 49 with multiple sclerosis. The V call is TRBV5-1, the J call TRBJ2-6; D perhaps matches TRBD1 (5 bases). Sequenced material: CD4+ T cells from blood. CDR3 bases: TGCGCCAGCAGCTTGGAGGGGATCTCTGGGGCCAACGTCCTGACTTTC. This encodes CASSLEGISGANVLTF.